The rows below give T cell receptor beta chains drawn from one sample of a study of shared T cell receptors in the human thymus. Clones were read by immunoSEQ multiplex PCR, and TCRdb kept only the in-frame ones, dropping some. This table holds hundreds of thousands of clones, 88% found once. The same sample was also used in a study of human thymus T cells.

The sample taken for sequencing was thymocytes. The receptors originated from a boy younger than two with a congenital heart defect. Each CDR3 is given with its conserved first and last residue. Each record gives: V gene, CDR3 length, D gene, J gene, clone size, CDR3 protein, CDR3 DNA. The D gene is left open where the match is weak. Clone size is shown for a subset of rows, as once, few, many or a class of expanded clone.

TRBV21-1	18	-	TRBJ2-1	-	CASSTPSERLAGGRLQFF	TGTGCCAGCAGCACCCCATCAGAGAGGCTAGCGGGAGGGCGGTTGCAGTTCTTC
TRBV13	16	-	TRBJ2-3	-	CASSAERITGTDTQYF	TGTGCCAGCAGCGCCGAGAGAATTACAGGCACAGATACGCAGTATTTT
TRBV25-1	16	-	TRBJ2-4	-	CASSNPGTQAKNIQYF	TGTGCCAGCAGCAACCCTGGGACTCAAGCCAAAAACATTCAGTACTTC
TRBV7-3	17	-	TRBJ1-1	-	CASSLYGRREEDTEAFF	TGTGCCAGCAGCTTATATGGCAGGAGGGAAGAGGACACTGAAGCTTTCTTT
TRBV7-9	18	TRBD1	TRBJ2-6	-	CASSHGTGHRPGANVLTF	TGTGCCAGCAGCCACGGGACAGGACACCGTCCTGGGGCCAACGTCCTGACTTTC
TRBV28	15	TRBD1	TRBJ2-7	once	CASINPGQHSYEQYF	TGTGCCAGCATTAATCCGGGACAGCACTCCTACGAGCAGTACTTC
TRBV18	17	TRBD2	TRBJ2-3	-	CASSSRQGTSDSDTQYF	TGTGCCAGCTCATCCCGGCAGGGGACTAGCGATTCGGATACGCAGTATTTT
TRBV29-1	13	-	TRBJ2-1	-	CSVLGVHFNEQFF	TGCAGCGTTTTGGGAGTACATTTCAATGAGCAGTTCTTC
TRBV28	16	TRBD1	TRBJ1-3	-	CASSRPDRGPGNTIYF	TGTGCCAGCAGTCGACCCGACAGGGGGCCCGGAAACACCATATATTTT
TRBV27	13	-	TRBJ1-1	-	CASSSRGNTEAFF	TGTGCCAGCAGTTCAAGGGGGAACACTGAAGCTTTCTTT
TRBV11-2	17	TRBD2	TRBJ2-7	-	CASSLVGGLAGVWEQYF	TGTGCCAGCAGCTTAGTCGGGGGATTAGCGGGAGTATGGGAGCAGTACTTC
TRBV6-1	13	-	TRBJ2-7	-	CASSEALRYEQYF	TGTGCCAGCAGTGAAGCGCTACGCTACGAGCAGTACTTC
TRBV6-6	15	-	TRBJ1-1	-	CASSYALGSHTEAFF	TGTGCCAGCAGTTACGCCCTTGGCAGTCACACTGAAGCTTTCTTT
TRBV7-3	18	TRBD2	TRBJ2-1	-	CASSPHSGGINSYNEQFF	TGTGCCAGCAGCCCTCATAGCGGGGGAATTAACTCCTACAATGAGCAGTTCTTC
TRBV5-6	14	TRBD2	TRBJ2-7	-	CASSLASGSYEQYF	TGTGCCAGCAGCTTAGCTAGCGGATCCTACGAGCAGTACTTC
TRBV6-1	13	-	TRBJ1-5	-	CATKGWEGQPQHF	TGTGCCACAAAGGGTTGGGAGGGTCAGCCCCAGCATTTT
TRBV6-1	15	-	TRBJ2-7	-	CASSEGGPNGYEQYF	TGTGCCAGCAGTGAAGGGGGGCCAAACGGCTACGAGCAGTACTTC
TRBV6-1	15	TRBD1	TRBJ1-1	-	CASSGGTGGNAEAFF	TGTGCCAGCAGTGGAGGGACAGGGGGCAACGCTGAAGCTTTCTTT
TRBV27	18	TRBD2	TRBJ2-3	-	CASSPQGGTSSSTDTQYF	TGTGCCAGCAGTCCCCAGGGAGGGACCTCATCTAGCACAGATACGCAGTATTTT
TRBV27	16	-	TRBJ1-1	-	CASSPKLTKWSTEAFF	TGTGCCAGCAGTCCGAAACTTACTAAGTGGAGCACTGAAGCTTTCTTT
TRBV5-5	14	-	TRBJ1-5	-	CASSLGRNNQPQHF	TGTGCCAGCAGCTTGGGCAGGAACAATCAGCCCCAGCATTTT
TRBV5-1	16	TRBD2	TRBJ2-3	-	CASSSTTSGRTDTQYF	TGCGCCAGCAGCTCGACCACTAGCGGGAGGACAGATACGCAGTATTTT
TRBV6-1	13	-	TRBJ2-3	-	CASSDLNTDTQYF	TGTGCCAGCAGTGACCTTAACACAGATACGCAGTATTTT
TRBV6-1	14	-	TRBJ1-1	-	CASRYREGGTEAFF	TGTGCCAGCAGGTACAGGGAGGGGGGAACTGAAGCTTTCTTT
TRBV6-5	15	TRBD1	TRBJ1-2	-	CASSYGGQGDYGYTF	TGTGCCAGCAGTTACGGGGGACAGGGTGACTATGGCTACACCTTC
TRBV2	16	TRBD2	TRBJ2-7	-	CASRPTSGRAPYEQYF	TGTGCCAGCAGACCCACTAGCGGGAGGGCCCCCTACGAGCAGTACTTC
TRBV6-1	15	-	TRBJ2-7	-	CASSEPGRAIYEQYF	TGTGCCAGCAGTGAACCAGGGCGAGCCATATACGAGCAGTACTTC
TRBV4-2	13	-	TRBJ2-7	-	CASSQDKGYEQYF	TGTGCCAGCAGCCAAGATAAGGGGTATGAGCAGTACTTC
TRBV6-6	16	-	TRBJ2-5	once	CASSYLGFEGRETQYF	TGTGCCAGCAGTTACCTAGGTTTCGAGGGCAGAGAGACCCAGTACTTC
TRBV18	14	TRBD1	TRBJ1-2	-	CASSPQGEDYGYTF	TGTGCCAGCTCACCTCAGGGGGAGGACTATGGCTACACCTTC
TRBV6-5	13	-	TRBJ2-7	-	CASSYSRDTGRYF	TGTGCCAGCAGTTACTCGAGGGACACTGGGCGGTACTTC
TRBV18	15	TRBD1	TRBJ1-4	-	CASSPNGQGSEKLFF	TGTGCCAGCTCACCAAACGGACAGGGAAGTGAAAAACTGTTTTTT
TRBV2	14	-	TRBJ2-4	-	CASSARFAKNIQYF	TGTGCCAGCAGTGCCCGGTTTGCCAAAAACATTCAGTACTTC
TRBV5-4	16	-	TRBJ1-2	once	CASSPGVGPVNPLYTF	TGTGCCAGCAGCCCAGGGGTAGGCCCCGTCAATCCCTTGTACACCTTC
TRBV5-8	16	TRBD2	TRBJ2-5	-	CASSLGGAGIQETQYF	TGTGCCAGCAGCTTGGGGGGAGCGGGGATCCAAGAGACCCAGTACTTC
TRBV6-6	12	-	TRBJ2-7	-	CASRTGDHEQYF	TGTGCCAGCAGGACGGGGGACCACGAGCAGTACTTC
TRBV7-6	16	-	TRBJ2-6	-	CASSLGSRSGANVLTF	TGTGCCAGCAGCTTAGGTTCGAGGTCTGGGGCCAACGTCCTGACTTTC
TRBV27	16	-	TRBJ1-2	once	CASSAYNTGTPGGYTF	TGTGCCAGCAGTGCCTACAACACCGGGACTCCCGGCGGCTACACCTTC
TRBV5-1	15	TRBD1	TRBJ2-1	-	CASSPPGQGVHEQFF	TGCGCCAGCAGTCCTCCGGGACAGGGTGTTCATGAGCAGTTCTTC
TRBV20-1	11	-	TRBJ2-1	-	CSARDRYEQFF	TGCAGTGCTAGAGATCGTTATGAGCAGTTCTTC
TRBV7-2	16	-	TRBJ1-3	-	CASSPQVTSSGNTIYF	TGTGCCAGCAGCCCGCAGGTCACCTCCTCTGGAAACACCATATATTTT